This T cell receptor beta chain is from a study of blood T cell repertoires in COVID-19. CDR1 is LNHDA, CDR2 SQIVND, per germline (reference sequence). The CDR3 loop spans 14 amino acids. The V segment lost 6 bases and the J segment 5 bases; nucleotides outside the gene matches: 9. Adults between about 18 and 95 years of age took part from fewer than 30 US areas. Generated by immunoSEQ multiplex PCR, the TCRdb table keeps only in-frame clones and is missing some. The table has 250,000 to 300,000 clones, about 91% seen once. This TCR was recovered from a human donor in a cohort exposed to, infected with or recovered from COVID-19 (not recorded which). The donor label of this sample is uncertain. Specimen: PBMCs or T cells enriched from blood (not recorded which). This chain connects TRBV19 to TRBJ2-5; TRBD2 matches at 7 bases. The CDR3 nucleotides are TGTGCCAGTAGCCCTCGGGGGGACGAGGAGACCCAGTACTTC. This codes for CASSPRGDEETQYF. The full variable domain, with the rest looked up from reference TRBV19 and TRBJ2-5, is DGGITQSPKYLFRKEGQNVTLSCEQNLNHDAMYWYRQDPGQGLRLIYYSQIVNDFQKGDIAEGYSVSREKKESFPLTVTSAQKNPTAFYLCASSPRGDEETQYFGPGTRLLVL.